This is a list of T cell receptor beta chains from one sample in a study of technical replicates of blood from several donors. Assay used: immunoSEQ multiplex PCR; TCRdb lists only in-frame clones, some missing. This sample has about 75,000 clones, with about 90% found just once. The source material was T cells isolated from PBMCs. The receptors originated from a human donor in good health. CDR3s include the opening cysteine and the closing phenylalanine or tryptophan. The order of the fields is D gene, clone size, J gene, V gene, CDR3 protein, CDR3 DNA. D genes are given only for firm matches. Clone size is shown for a subset of rows, as once, few, many or a class of expanded clone.

.	.	TRBJ2-3	TRBV29-1	CSVEDEAPGGEIDTQYF	TGCAGCGTTGAAGATGAGGCCCCAGGAGGTGAAATAGATACGCAGTATTTT
TRBD1	.	TRBJ1-5	TRBV10-3	CATNRGRLGQPQHF	TGTGCCACAAACAGGGGGCGGCTGGGTCAGCCCCAGCATTTT
.	.	TRBJ1-4	TRBV5-1	CASSRGRDRTPEKLFF	TGCGCCAGCAGCAGAGGCCGGGATAGAACACCAGAAAAACTGTTTTTT
TRBD2	.	TRBJ2-5	TRBV5-4	CASRLAGGLQETQYF	TGTGCCAGCAGGCTAGCGGGAGGTCTGCAAGAGACCCAGTACTTC
.	few	TRBJ2-3	TRBV5-5	CASSFSQMIVFSSTDTQYF	TGTGCCAGCAGCTTCTCCCAGATGATCGTCTTTTCTAGCACAGATACGCAGTATTTT
.	.	TRBJ2-1	TRBV7-2	CASSRINNNEQFF	TGTGCCAGCAGCCGTATTAATAACAATGAGCAGTTCTTC
.	.	TRBJ1-2	TRBV9	CASSFWTNGEGYTF	TGTGCCAGCAGCTTTTGGACGAATGGGGAGGGCTACACCTTC
TRBD1	.	TRBJ1-3	TRBV7-6	CASTWGTGLPGGNTIYF	TGTGCCAGCACCTGGGGGACAGGGTTACCCGGCGGAAACACCATATATTTT
TRBD2	.	TRBJ2-7	TRBV7-9	CASSLGAGELEQYF	TGTGCCAGCAGCTTAGGAGCGGGAGAACTGGAGCAGTACTTC
.	.	TRBJ2-5	TRBV15	CATSRAGAQETQYF	TGTGCCACCAGCAGAGCGGGAGCCCAAGAGACCCAGTACTTC
TRBD2	.	TRBJ2-7	TRBV28	CASSSLAGDRYEQYF	TGTGCCAGCAGTTCCCTAGCGGGAGACCGGTACGAGCAGTACTTC
.	.	TRBJ2-3	TRBV28	CASSITEGGTDTQYF	TGTGCCAGCAGTATAACAGAGGGAGGCACAGATACGCAGTATTTT
.	.	TRBJ2-7	TRBV6-5	CASSFGDLNYEQYF	TGTGCCAGCAGTTTTGGAGACCTGAACTACGAGCAGTACTTC
TRBD2	.	TRBJ2-3	TRBV27	CASISGTDTQYF	TGTGCCAGCATTAGCGGGACAGATACGCAGTATTTT